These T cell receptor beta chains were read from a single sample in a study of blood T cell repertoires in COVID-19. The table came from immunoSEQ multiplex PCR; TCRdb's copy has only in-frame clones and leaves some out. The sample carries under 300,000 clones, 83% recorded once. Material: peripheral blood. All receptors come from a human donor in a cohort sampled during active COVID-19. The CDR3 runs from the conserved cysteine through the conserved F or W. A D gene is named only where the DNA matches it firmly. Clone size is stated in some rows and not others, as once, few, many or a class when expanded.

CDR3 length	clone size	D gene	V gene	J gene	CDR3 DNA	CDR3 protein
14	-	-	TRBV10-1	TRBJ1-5	TGCGCCATGCTGGACATCCTTACCTATCAGCCCCAGCATTTT	CAMLDILTYQPQHF
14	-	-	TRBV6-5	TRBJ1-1	TGTGCCAGCAGTTTGGAGAGGCGGTTCACTGAAGCTTTCTTT	CASSLERRFTEAFF
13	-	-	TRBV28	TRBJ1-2	TGTGCCAGCAGTTCGGGTGGGAACTATGGCTACACCTTC	CASSSGGNYGYTF
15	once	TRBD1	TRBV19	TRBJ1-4	TGTGCCAGTAGTACCTCCGACAGGGTGGGTGTAAAACTGTTTTTT	CASSTSDRVGVKLFF
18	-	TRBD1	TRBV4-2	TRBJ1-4	TGTGCCAGCAGCCATCACAAGGGGCAGGGGGGAACTAATGAAAAACTGTTTTTT	CASSHHKGQGGTNEKLFF
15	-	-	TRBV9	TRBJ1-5	TGTGCCAGCAGCACCACCGGACAGTACAATCAGCCCCAGCATTTT	CASSTTGQYNQPQHF
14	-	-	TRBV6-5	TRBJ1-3	TGTGCCAGCAGCCAGACAGGATATAGAAACACCATATATTTT	CASSQTGYRNTIYF
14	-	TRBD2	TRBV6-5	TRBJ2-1	TGTGCCAGCGGCCGGGGGGGTGAATACAATGAGCAGTTCTTC	CASGRGGEYNEQFF
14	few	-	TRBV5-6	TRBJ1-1	TGTGCCAGCAGCGTGCGGATTACTGGAACTGAAGCTTTCTTT	CASSVRITGTEAFF
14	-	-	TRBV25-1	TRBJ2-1	TGTGCCAGCAGTGCCGACAGGTCGGACAATGAGCAGTTCTTC	CASSADRSDNEQFF
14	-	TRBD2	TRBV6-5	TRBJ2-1	TGTGCCAGCGCACCCGGACTAGCGGGGAAGGAGCAGTTCTTC	CASAPGLAGKEQFF
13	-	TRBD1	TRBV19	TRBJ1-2	TGTGCCAGTAGGCGGGACAGGGCTCATGGCTACACCTTC	CASRRDRAHGYTF
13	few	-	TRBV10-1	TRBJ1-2	TGCGCCAGCAGCTTTGATCAGAACTATGGCTACACCTTC	CASSFDQNYGYTF
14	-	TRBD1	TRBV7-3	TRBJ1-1	TGTGCCAGCAGCCAGGGGGTGACGAACACTGAAGCTTTCTTT	CASSQGVTNTEAFF
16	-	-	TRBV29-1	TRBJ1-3	TGCAGCGTTGCGGGACACAGCCGTCTCTCTGGAAACACCATATATTTT	CSVAGHSRLSGNTIYF
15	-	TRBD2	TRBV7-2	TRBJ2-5	TGTGCCAGCAGCCCTGGGACTAGCGGGGGAGAGACCCAGTACTTC	CASSPGTSGGETQYF
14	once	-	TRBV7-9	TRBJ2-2	TGTGCCAGCAGCTTAGCCCGGGGCACCGGGGAGCTGTTTTTT	CASSLARGTGELFF
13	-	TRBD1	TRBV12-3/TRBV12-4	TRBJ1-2	TGTGCCAGCAGTTACCGGGACAGGGACGGGTACACCTTC	CASSYRDRDGYTF
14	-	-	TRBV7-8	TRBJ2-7	TGTGCCAGCAGCCGTTACCTGAAGGGGGACGAGCAGTACTTC	CASSRYLKGDEQYF
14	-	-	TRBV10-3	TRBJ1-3	TGTGCCACCCAGCTGGAGGTCGGTGGAAACACCATATATTTT	CATQLEVGGNTIYF
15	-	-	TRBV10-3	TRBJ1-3	TGTGCCATCAGTGAGTTAGATTCCTCTGGAAACACCATATATTTT	CAISELDSSGNTIYF
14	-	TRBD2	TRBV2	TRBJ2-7	TGTGCCAGCAGTGTGGAACTAGCGGGAGATCCGCAGTACTTC	CASSVELAGDPQYF
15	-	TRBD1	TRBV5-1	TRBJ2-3	TGCGCCAGCAGCTTGGCTGGACAGGGAACAGATACGCAGTATTTT	CASSLAGQGTDTQYF
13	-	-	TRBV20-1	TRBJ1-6	TGCAGTGCTAGTAGTAGGGGTTATTCACCCCTCCACTTT	CSASSRGYSPLHF
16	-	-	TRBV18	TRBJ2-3	TGTGCCAGCTCACCACCGGGTAAGGGAGGAACAGATACGCAGTATTTT	CASSPPGKGGTDTQYF